The 31 T cell receptor beta chains below all came from one sample that was sequenced in a study of T cell repertoires in cytomegalovirus infection. TCRdb redid the calling of the reads with MiXCR, one entry per CDR3 protein. The sample has some 920,000 distinct CDR3 sequences, around 31% seen once. No antigens are known for them. The material sequenced was cultured CD8+ T cells from PBMCs, taken from culture after CMV antigen stimulation. The receptors shown here come from a human donor in good health (CMV status not recorded). Some clones in this sample may be carry-over from other donors' samples.

The chain combines TRBV6-1 with TRBJ1-6; no clear D gene. Trimming took off 1 base at V and 7 bases at J, with 14 bases between the two ends. CDR1 MNHNS and CDR2 SASEGT come from the germline V gene. The CDR3 consists of 16 residues. The DNA for the CDR3 is TGTGCCAGCAGTGAAGGGGCGCCTACAGCAAATTCACCCCTCCACTTT. Protein sequence: CASSEGAPTANSPLHF.

This clonotype appeared a few times. The chain combines TRBV18 with TRBJ1-5, with D possibly being TRBD1 (5 bases). CDR1 is KGHSH and CDR2 is LQKENI in the germline V gene. The V gene lost 3 bases and the J gene lost 12 bases, with 24 bases spanning the gap. The CDR3 totals 16 residues. CDR3 protein: CASSPTRGREFSNQHF. CDR3 bases: TGTGCCAGCTCACCGACAAGGGGACGCGAATTTTCTAACCAGCATTTT.

V usage is TRBV28 and J usage is TRBJ1-5, with a weak D call TRBD1 (6 bases). Germline loops: CDR1 MDHEN, CDR2 SYDVKM. V shed 5 bases and J shed 9 bases, with 17 bases lying between them. This CDR3 contains 14 residues. CDR3 nucleotides: TGTGCCAGCAGTCGACAGGCATCTGACCGGCCCCAGCATTTT. Its protein is CASSRQASDRPQHF.

The V gene is TRBV19, the J gene TRBJ1-1, with D perhaps TRBD1 (5 bases). There are 14 residues in the CDR3. V shed 4 bases and J shed 5 bases, with 14 bases lying between them. The germline V gene encodes CDR1 LNHDA and CDR2 SQIVND (reference sequence). The CDR3 region has the DNA TGTGCCAGTAGTACTCGGGGCAGTGAAACTGAAGCTTTCTTT. This translates into CASSTRGSETEAFF.

This clonotype was found a few times. The chain joins TRBV11-1 to TRBJ2-3; the D is unclear. The V and J ends lost 5 bases and 2 bases respectively, with 14 bases between them. CDR1 and CDR2 from the germline V gene are SGHAT and FQDESV (reference sequence). CDR3 length equals 15 residues. CDR3 residues: CASSPLGSFTDTQYF. Here the CDR3 DNA reads TGTGCCAGCAGCCCACTGGGAAGCTTCACAGATACGCAGTATTTT.

This clonotype was seen a few times. The gene calls are TRBV7-9 and TRBJ2-7; 8 positions agree with TRBD1. The CDR3 is made up of 18 amino acids. Per germline, CDR1 SEHNR and CDR2 FQNEAQ (reference sequence). The V segment lost 4 bases and the J segment 2 bases; nucleotides outside the gene matches: 16. Here the CDR3 reads CASSSPLTGTGGTYEQYF. As DNA, the CDR3 is TGTGCCAGCAGCTCGCCACTTACCGGGACAGGTGGGACCTACGAGCAGTACTTC.

Details on this clonotype: A read error may account for a junction end that differs from germline. The rearrangement links TRBV19 to TRBJ1-1, with D hard to call. CDR3 length: 13 residues. From germline, CDR1 is LNHDA and CDR2 SQIVND (reference sequence). The CDR3 sequence: CASGIVPNTEAFF. CDR3 DNA sequence: TGTGCCAGTGGTATAGTCCCGAACACTGAAGCTTTCTTT.

This chain uses TRBV13 with TRBJ2-2; 11 bases agree with TRBD2. CDR3 length: 17 residues. In germline, CDR1 is PRHDT, CDR2 FYEKMQ (reference sequence). V was clipped by 5 bases and J by 0 bases; unmatched bases: 5. The CDR3 bases are TGTGCCAGCAGCCACGGGACTAGCGGCGCGAACACCGGGGAGCTGTTTTTT. Residues: CASSHGTSGANTGELFF.

V and J are TRBV2 and TRBJ2-6, with TRBD1 matching 7 bases. CDR3 length: 19 residues. The ends lost 7 bases at V and 2 bases at J; junction bases unmatched: 17. Germline assignment: CDR1 SNHLY and CDR2 FYNNEI. The CDR3 region is CASIIRDRSGRAGANVLTF. For the CDR3, the DNA is TGTGCCAGCATCATTAGGGACAGATCTGGTAGGGCTGGGGCCAACGTCCTGACTTTC.

The chain joins TRBV14 to TRBJ2-1; the match to TRBD1 covers 8 bases. Germline values: CDR1 SGHDN, CDR2 FVKESK. Trimming cost V 3 bases and J 3 bases; bases outside gene matches: 7. There are 16 residues in the CDR3. The CDR3 sequence is CASSQPGTGRYNEQFF. As DNA, the CDR3 is TGTGCCAGCAGCCAGCCGGGGACAGGTCGCTACAATGAGCAGTTCTTC.

This chain connects TRBV24-1 to TRBJ2-7; D unclear. The CDR3 runs 13 residues. Between the trimmed V and J ends, which lost 5 bases and 6 bases, there was a span of 13 bases. The germline CDR1 and CDR2 sequences are KGHDR and SFDVKD. CDR3: CATSGSWACEQYV. CDR3 sequence (DNA): TGTGCCACCAGTGGCAGTTGGGCTTGCGAGCAGTACGTC.

This chain links TRBV27 with TRBJ2-6, with no clear D. Germline CDR1 is MNHEY and CDR2 is SMNVEV (reference sequence). Trimming left V 3 bases short and J 1 base short, with 7 bases between. The CDR3 runs to 15 residues. The CDR3: CASSLFGSGANVLTF. The CDR3 DNA sequence: TGTGCCAGCAGTTTGTTTGGTTCTGGGGCCAACGTCCTGACTTTC.

Details on this clonotype: At one of its ends the junction is not consistent with the germline gene, which may arise from a read error. The chain combines TRBV7-9 with TRBJ2-3; 10 bases match TRBD1. This CDR3 contains 16 residues. Per the germline V gene, CDR1 is SEHNR and CDR2 is FQNEAQ (reference sequence). The CDR3 DNA follows: TGTGACAGCAGCCCTCTCCGGGACAGGGGCGCAGATACGCAGTATTTT. It translates to CDSSPLRDRGADTQYF.

This chain joins TRBV7-9 and TRBJ2-6; perhaps TRBD1 as D (6 bases). Trimming left V 5 bases short and J 1 base short, with 9 bases between. CDR1 and CDR2 from the germline V gene are SEHNR and FQNEAQ (reference sequence). The CDR3 spans 15 residues. The CDR3 DNA reads as TGTGCCAGCAGCGCAACAGGGTCTGGGGCCAACGTCCTGACTTTC. Its protein is CASSATGSGANVLTF.

As DNA, the CDR3 is TGTGCCAGCAGCGAAGGGAGACCCTACAATGAGCAGTTCTTC. It is translated as CASSEGRPYNEQFF. The rearrangement joins TRBV5-6 to TRBJ2-1; the D gene is possibly TRBD2 (5 bases). The germline gives CDR1 SGHDT, CDR2 YYEEEE. Trimming removed 4 bases at V and 2 bases at J, with 10 bases between. The CDR3 has 14 amino acids.

The J gene is TRBJ2-1, the V gene TRBV10-3, with TRBD2 matching over 12 bases. Trimming removed 6 bases from V and 4 bases from J; junction bases left unmatched: 4. Germline CDR1 is ENHRY and CDR2 is SYGVKD. The CDR3 covers 15 residues. The CDR3 nucleotides are TGTGCCATCAGACGGACTAGCGGGGCATACAATGAGCAGTTCTTC. Translating gives CAIRRTSGAYNEQFF.

The chain is built from TRBV7-9 and TRBJ1-2, with 8 nucleotides matching TRBD1. The CDR3 runs to 16 residues. Trimming took 5 bases from V and 6 from J; bases not matched to a gene: 14. The germline V gene has CDR1 SEHNR and CDR2 FQNEAQ (reference sequence). CDR3 DNA sequence: TGTGCCAGCAGCCCTGGATATCCGGGACAGGCCCATGGCTACACCTTC. Translated: CASSPGYPGQAHGYTF.

CDR3 residues: CASSSLPTVWGNQPQHF. CDR3 bases: TGTGCCAGTAGTAGTTTGCCCACAGTATGGGGCAATCAGCCCCAGCATTTT. V usage is TRBV19 and J usage is TRBJ1-5; D gene unclear. The germline V gene encodes CDR1 LNHDA and CDR2 SQIVND (reference sequence). The CDR3 contains 17 residues. V shed 4 bases and J shed 2 bases, with 18 bases lying between them. Combining the CDR3 with reference TRBV19 and TRBJ1-5 gives the whole variable domain DGGITQSPKYLFRKEGQNVTLSCEQNLNHDAMYWYRQDPGQGLRLIYYSQIVNDFQKGDIAEGYSVSREKKESFPLTVTSAQKNPTAFYLCASSSLPTVWGNQPQHFGDGTRLSIL.

V is TRBV6-5 and J is TRBJ2-7; D uncertain. The germline CDR1 and CDR2 sequences are MNHEY and SVGAGI. The CDR3 totals 15 residues. Between the trimmed V and J ends, which lost 7 bases and 0 bases, there was a span of 16 bases. This chain's CDR3 is CASTAPSESSYEQYF. CDR3 sequence (DNA): TGTGCCAGCACCGCGCCCTCCGAGAGCTCCTACGAGCAGTACTTC.

The CDR3 bases are TGTGCCAGCAGACAAGGGACTGCCTACAATGAGCAGTTCTTC. Its translation is CASRQGTAYNEQFF. This sequence joins TRBV7-6 and TRBJ2-1; D perhaps matches TRBD2 (6 bases). Germline V lookup: CDR1 SGHVS, CDR2 FNYEAQ. Trimming took 6 bases from V and 2 from J, leaving 11 bases between them. The CDR3 spans 14 residues.

This chain connects TRBV6-2 or TRBV6-3 to TRBJ2-3, with 14 nucleotides matching TRBD2. The CDR3 length is 17 residues. J was trimmed by 5 bases and V by 4 bases; bases with no gene match: 8. CDR1 and CDR2 from the germline V gene are MNHEY and SVGEGT. The CDR3 sequence: CASSSSGLAGGRDTQYF. CDR3 DNA sequence: TGTGCCAGCAGTTCTTCCGGACTAGCGGGGGGAAGAGATACGCAGTATTTT.

The chain is built from TRBV7-9 and TRBJ1-1, with D perhaps TRBD1 (5 bases). The CDR3 runs to 15 residues. The V and J ends lost 3 bases and 2 bases respectively, with 13 bases between them. Per germline, CDR1 SEHNR and CDR2 FQNEAQ (reference sequence). CDR3 nucleotide sequence: TGTGCCAGCAGCTTGATTAGGGGAGGAAACACTGAAGCTTTCTTT. Its protein product is CASSLIRGGNTEAFF.

This rearrangement joins TRBV20-1 to TRBJ2-7; 7 bases are shared with TRBD1. Per germline, CDR1 DFQATT and CDR2 SNEGSKA (reference sequence). The CDR3 is made up of 14 amino acids. V lost 5 bases and J lost 4; bases outside the gene matches: 11. The CDR3 region is CSARPGTADYEQYV. The DNA of the CDR3 is TGCAGTGCTCGCCCCGGGACAGCTGATTACGAGCAGTACGTC.

The rearrangement links TRBV5-6 to TRBJ2-1; 8 nucleotides line up with TRBD2. The junction had 10 bases not matched to a gene; V was cut back by 0 bases and J by 5 bases. Germline values: CDR1 SGHDT, CDR2 YYEEEE. The CDR3 has 17 amino acids. The CDR3 coding sequence is TGTGCCAGCAGCTTGGATGGAAGAGCGGGGGCCGACAATGAGCAGTTCTTC. Its translation is CASSLDGRAGADNEQFF.

Only a few counts were recorded for this clonotype. J is TRBJ1-1 and V is TRBV6-1; 7 bases fit TRBD1. CDR1 and CDR2 (germline): MNHNS, SASEGT. Trimming took 3 bases from V and 5 from J; bases not matched to a gene: 3. The CDR3 has 13 residues. CDR3 bases: TGTGCCAGCAGTGAGGCGACAGGGACTGAAGCTTTCTTT. Translation gives CASSEATGTEAFF.

The V call is TRBV6-1, the J call TRBJ1-2; unclear D gene. The V gene's germline CDR1 is MNHNS and CDR2 SASEGT. The CDR3 length is 14 residues. V was cut by 2 bases and J by 5 bases, with 12 bases left in between. CDR3 amino acids: CASSELSASYGYTF. Here the CDR3 DNA reads TGTGCCAGCAGTGAATTGTCAGCTTCTTATGGCTACACCTTC.

The gene calls are TRBV2 and TRBJ2-1; 7 nucleotides match TRBD2. Germline CDR1 SNHLY, CDR2 FYNNEI. The CDR3 runs 10 residues. V trimming: 9 bases; J trimming: 10 bases; junction bases outside the gene matches: 3. DNA of the CDR3: TGTGCCAGAGCCGGGGGGGAGCAGTTCTTC. It is translated as CARAGGEQFF.

This clonotype appeared a few times. The chain carries TRBV7-9 and TRBJ2-1; no firm D call. The CDR3 length is 12 residues. The V gene's germline CDR1 is SEHNR and CDR2 FQNEAQ (reference sequence). V was pared by 5 bases and J by 5 bases, with 7 bases between. The DNA of the CDR3 is TGTGCCAGCAGCCAATCTGACAATGAGCAGTTCTTC. Translating it yields CASSQSDNEQFF. The full variable domain, its missing parts supplied by reference TRBV7-9 and TRBJ2-1, is DTGVSQNPRHKITKRGQNVTFRCDPISEHNRLYWYRQTLGQGPEFLTYFQNEAQLEKSRLLSDRFSAERPKGSFSTLEIQRTEQGDSAMYLCASSQSDNEQFFGPGTRLTVL.

This clonotype was found a few times. V and J are TRBV10-3 and TRBJ2-6, with D perhaps being TRBD1 or TRBD2 (5 bases each). Trimming left V 2 bases short and J 0 bases short, with 17 bases between. The CDR3 is made up of 19 amino acids. In germline, CDR1 is ENHRY, CDR2 SYGVKD. CDR3 loop: CAISELWGKTASGANVLTF. The CDR3 bases are TGTGCCATCAGTGAGCTGTGGGGGAAAACCGCCTCTGGGGCCAACGTCCTGACTTTC.

V gene TRBV6-2 or TRBV6-3 combines with J gene TRBJ2-3, with 10 bases lining up with TRBD2. This CDR3 has 15 residues. The V gene end was trimmed by 3 bases and the J gene end by 4 bases; junction bases not matched to a gene: 4. The germline gives CDR1 MNHEY, CDR2 SVGEGT. The DNA for the CDR3 is TGTGCCAGCAGTTATCTAGCGGGGGACGCAGATACGCAGTATTTT. Protein sequence: CASSYLAGDADTQYF.

This clonotype was seen a handful of times. The chain couples TRBV19 to TRBJ1-5; maybe TRBD1 (5 bases). This CDR3 region has 14 residues. V lost 3 bases and J lost 10, with 16 bases in between. Germline CDR1 LNHDA, CDR2 SQIVND (reference sequence). CDR3 amino acids: CASSMGGFPGPQHF. In nucleotides, the CDR3 is TGTGCCAGTAGTATGGGGGGGTTTCCTGGACCCCAGCATTTT.